These T cell receptor beta chains were read from a single sample in a study of T cells in Graves' hyperthyroidism and ophthalmopathy. TCRdb reanalysed the multiplex PCR reads using MiXCR and keeps one entry per CDR3 protein. This table holds approximately 610,000 distinct CDR3 sequences, approximately 15% found once. The sequenced sample was blood. These receptors were obtained from a woman in her thirties or forties with Graves' ophthalmopathy. Each CDR3 is given with its conserved first and last residue. A D gene is named only where the DNA matches it firmly. Some rows mark clone size as missing; the rest say once, few, many or name a class of expanded clone.

J gene	clone size	V gene	D gene	CDR3 protein	CDR3 DNA
TRBJ2-7	few	TRBV20-1	TRBD1	CSATGTGYEQYF	TGCAGTGCAACCGGGACAGGGTACGAGCAGTACTTC
TRBJ1-1	many	TRBV6-1	TRBD1	CASKGTGMNTEAFF	TGTGCCAGCAAAGGGACAGGGATGAACACTGAAGCTTTCTTT
TRBJ1-5	many	TRBV29-1	NA	CSVTFGGGNQPQHF	TGCAGCGTTACCTTCGGCGGGGGCAATCAGCCCCAGCATTTT
TRBJ2-7	few	TRBV5-8	NA	CASRSQGTSYEQYF	TGTGCCAGCAGATCACAGGGAACCTCCTACGAGCAGTACTTC
TRBJ2-5	few	TRBV10-3	NA	CAARDTWEETQYF	TGTGCCGCGCGGGACACCTGGGAAGAGACCCAGTACTTC
TRBJ2-5	many	TRBV28	TRBD2	CASSLLAGGHIGTQYF	TGTGCCAGCAGTTTACTAGCGGGAGGTCACATAGGGACCCAGTACTTC
TRBJ2-7	many	TRBV6-2/TRBV6-3	TRBD2	CASSYSLADYEQYF	TGTGCCAGCAGTTACTCTCTAGCGGACTACGAGCAGTACTTC
TRBJ1-2	many	TRBV12-3/TRBV12-4	NA	CASSFEWGDYGYTF	TGTGCCAGCAGTTTCGAGTGGGGGGACTATGGCTACACCTTC
TRBJ2-2	NA	TRBV6-1	TRBD1	CASSEGTETGELFF	TGTGCCAGCAGTGAGGGGACAGAGACCGGGGAGCTGTTTTTT
TRBJ2-5	many	TRBV7-2	NA	CASSPGGGAETQYF	TGTGCCAGCAGCCCTGGAGGAGGGGCGGAGACCCAGTACTTC
TRBJ2-6	few	TRBV2	NA	CASSPPWSGANVLTF	TGTGCCAGCAGTCCCCCCTGGAGTGGGGCCAACGTCCTGACTTTC
TRBJ2-2	NA	TRBV5-1	NA	CASSLETGGMNTGELFF	TGCGCCAGCAGCTTGGAAACCGGGGGCATGAACACCGGGGAGCTGTTTTTT
TRBJ2-7	many	TRBV7-8	NA	CASSETKTYEQYF	TGTGCCAGCAGCGAGACAAAAACCTACGAGCAGTACTTC
TRBJ2-2	many	TRBV6-2/TRBV6-3	NA	CASSYGAGNTGELFF	TGTGCCAGCAGTTACGGGGCGGGGAACACCGGGGAGCTGTTTTTT
TRBJ1-1	many	TRBV12-3/TRBV12-4	NA	CASSQNIGTEAFF	TGTGCCAGCAGTCAAAACATCGGCACTGAAGCTTTCTTT
TRBJ2-7	many	TRBV7-2	NA	CASSPSGPGEGYEQYF	TGTGCCAGCAGCCCGTCCGGCCCAGGGGAAGGATACGAGCAGTACTTC
TRBJ2-2	many	TRBV6-2/TRBV6-3	NA	CASSPRSAFPPLGELFF	TGTGCCAGCAGTCCCAGGTCGGCATTCCCTCCTCTCGGGGAGCTGTTTTTT
TRBJ2-6	many	TRBV27	NA	CASSLGASGANVLTF	TGTGCCAGCAGTTTGGGAGCATCTGGGGCCAACGTCCTGACTTTC
TRBJ1-5	many	TRBV15	NA	CATSRGGRVGDQPQHF	TGTGCCACCAGCAGAGGAGGGAGGGTAGGGGATCAGCCCCAGCATTTT
TRBJ2-7	many	TRBV19	NA	CASSIAGNEQYF	TGTGCCAGTAGTATAGCGGGGAACGAGCAGTACTTC
TRBJ1-1	NA	TRBV29-1	TRBD1	CSAGTALDTEAFF	TGCAGCGCAGGGACAGCCCTGGACACTGAAGCTTTCTTT
TRBJ1-1	few	TRBV28	NA	CASIEATEAFF	TGTGCCAGCATAGAGGCCACTGAAGCTTTCTTT
TRBJ1-3	NA	TRBV28	NA	CASRIATGYRRNTIYF	TGTGCCAGCAGAATTGCTACAGGGTACCGCAGAAACACCATATATTTT
TRBJ2-3	NA	TRBV6-1	TRBD2	CASRRTSGMGLDTQYF	TGTGCCAGCAGGCGGACTAGCGGGATGGGTTTAGATACGCAGTATTTT
TRBJ1-1	NA	TRBV9	NA	CASSVVQGNSRTEAFF	TGTGCCAGCAGCGTAGTTCAGGGGAATAGTCGGACTGAAGCTTTCTTT
TRBJ1-1	many	TRBV12-3/TRBV12-4	TRBD1	CASSRWTGGFVTEAFF	TGTGCCAGCAGCCGTTGGACAGGGGGCTTCGTCACTGAAGCTTTCTTT
TRBJ1-1	few	TRBV4-3	NA	CASSQDGLLPHF	TGCGCCAGCAGCCAAGATGGCCTGCTTCCCCATTTT
TRBJ1-5	many	TRBV2	NA	CASSERNGDQPQHF	TGTGCCAGCAGTGAACGGAATGGAGATCAGCCCCAGCATTTT
TRBJ2-5	many	TRBV20-1	NA	CSARGLGQETQYF	TGCAGTGCTAGAGGTCTAGGCCAAGAGACCCAGTACTTC
TRBJ1-6	many	TRBV30	TRBD1	CAWSAGQGASPLHF	TGTGCCTGGAGTGCAGGACAGGGGGCTTCACCCCTCCACTTT
TRBJ2-6	NA	TRBV18	NA	CASSPWQFVLSGANVLTF	TGTGCCAGCTCACCCTGGCAGTTTGTCCTCTCTGGGGCCAACGTCCTGACTTTC
TRBJ2-5	many	TRBV5-1	TRBD2	CASSFRAGVGETQYF	TGCGCCAGCAGCTTCCGAGCGGGAGTGGGAGAGACCCAGTACTTC
TRBJ2-7	many	TRBV11-2	NA	CASSTQRQSHPREQYF	TGTGCCAGCAGCACGCAAAGACAGAGCCACCCTCGCGAGCAGTACTTC
TRBJ2-2	NA	TRBV15	NA	CATSRDWVRRISTGELFF	TGTGCCACCAGCAGAGATTGGGTGAGGAGGATCTCCACCGGGGAGCTGTTTTTT
TRBJ2-2	many	TRBV6-2/TRBV6-3	TRBD1	CASSYLRQGTGELFF	TGTGCCAGCAGCTACCTCCGACAGGGGACCGGGGAGCTGTTTTTT
TRBJ2-5	NA	TRBV20-1	TRBD1	CSARRARTGQGETQYF	TGCAGTGCTAGACGTGCTAGGACAGGGCAAGGAGAGACCCAGTACTTC
TRBJ2-6	many	TRBV5-1	NA	CASSSTGFGNSGANVLTF	TGCGCCAGCAGCTCCACAGGGTTTGGAAACTCTGGGGCCAACGTCCTGACTTTC
TRBJ2-7	once	TRBV7-9	NA	CASSPGRGGPYEQYF	TGTGCCAGCAGCCCCGGTAGGGGCGGTCCCTACGAGCAGTACTTC
TRBJ2-7	many	TRBV29-1	TRBD2	CSVGGTRLSEQYF	TGCAGCGTTGGGGGGACTAGACTCTCCGAGCAGTACTTC
TRBJ2-4	NA	TRBV30	TRBD2	CAWSPLREGRTNIQYF	TGTGCCTGGAGTCCCCTACGGGAGGGCCGTACAAACATTCAGTACTTC
TRBJ2-7	NA	TRBV18	NA	CASSPTGTPDYEQYF	TGTGCCAGCTCACCGACCGGGACACCTGACTACGAGCAGTACTTC
TRBJ1-1	many	TRBV6-4	NA	CASSDSFSPNTEAFF	TGTGCCAGCAGTGACTCGTTCAGTCCGAACACTGAAGCTTTCTTT
TRBJ2-7	few	TRBV4-1	TRBD1	CASSQEPLGQGDEQYF	TGCGCCAGCAGCCAGGAACCCCTTGGACAGGGTGACGAGCAGTACTTC
TRBJ2-7	NA	TRBV14	NA	CASSQERGTGHFYEQYF	TGTGCCAGCAGCCAAGAAAGAGGGACGGGACATTTCTACGAGCAGTACTTC
TRBJ2-7	many	TRBV4-3	TRBD2	CASSQGLAGVSYEQYF	TGCGCCAGCAGCCAGGGACTAGCGGGAGTTTCGTACGAGCAGTACTTC
TRBJ1-1	many	TRBV19	NA	CASSMGWTEAFF	TGTGCCAGTAGTATGGGGTGGACTGAAGCTTTCTTT
TRBJ1-1	many	TRBV12-3/TRBV12-4	TRBD1	CASSRQGSNTEAFF	TGTGCCAGCAGTCGACAGGGGTCGAACACTGAAGCTTTCTTT
TRBJ2-7	many	TRBV7-2	TRBD2	CASSLSSGNYEQYF	TGTGCCAGCAGCCTTTCTAGCGGGAACTACGAGCAGTACTTC
TRBJ2-5	many	TRBV9	NA	CASSPSSGLQETQYF	TGTGCCAGCAGTCCATCATCGGGGCTGCAAGAGACCCAGTACTTC
TRBJ1-5	many	TRBV6-5	TRBD1	CASSYVQGVQPQHF	TGTGCCAGCAGTTACGTTCAGGGGGTTCAGCCCCAGCATTTT
TRBJ2-5	many	TRBV28	NA	CASSSLEGPNQETQYF	TGTGCCAGCAGTTCCCTGGAGGGTCCAAACCAAGAGACCCAGTACTTC
TRBJ1-2	many	TRBV6-1	TRBD1	CASRETGGVNGYTF	TGTGCCAGCAGGGAGACAGGGGGCGTGAATGGCTACACCTTC
TRBJ1-1	many	TRBV20-1	NA	CSARRDGIEAFF	TGCAGTGCTAGAAGGGATGGCATCGAAGCTTTCTTT
TRBJ1-1	few	TRBV3-1	TRBD1	CASSSLGTGNTEAFF	TGTGCCAGCAGCTCACTGGGGACAGGCAACACTGAAGCTTTCTTT
TRBJ1-2	many	TRBV6-2/TRBV6-3	NA	CASSWGSRGYTF	TGTGCCAGCAGTTGGGGATCCCGAGGCTACACCTTC
TRBJ1-2	NA	TRBV6-1	NA	CASSGRLGGNYGYTF	TGTGCCAGCAGTGGGCGGCTTGGCGGGAACTATGGCTACACCTTC
TRBJ2-7	NA	TRBV7-9	NA	CASSLQGSFYEQYF	TGTGCCAGCAGCTTACAGGGGAGCTTTTACGAGCAGTACTTC
TRBJ2-7	NA	TRBV11-1	TRBD2	CASSLLTSGNPYEQYF	TGTGCCAGCAGCCTACTGACTAGCGGGAACCCCTACGAGCAGTACTTC